The present TCR beta chain was sequenced within a study of CD8+CD57+ T cells in acquired aplastic anemia. Overall study: Sorted CD4+ plus CD8+ cells gave DNA averaging about 3 ug. Healthy donor CD4+ cell samples had a mean of about 10.8 million reads. Study-level findings and limits: It was found that approximately 29 CD8+ CDR3 sequences were shared between patients and controls. Researchers reported that CD8+ Simpson's diversity was not significantly different in patients versus controls.

Germline CDR1 is MNHNS and CDR2 is SASEGT. The CDR3 consists of 15 residues. The V segment lost 7 bases and the J segment 6 bases; nucleotides outside the gene matches: 10. TCR beta VDJ and CDR3 profiles were obtained from a genomic DNA template. Each CDR3 protein is one row after TCRdb ran MiXCR on the reads. The table shows roughly 80,000 distinct CDR3 sequences, with approximately 46% occurring only once. This clonotype occurred once. The antigen is unknown. The receptor was derived from a human donor in good health, serving as a control. This rearrangement joins TRBV6-1 to TRBJ2-3; 10 bases map to TRBD1. The sample consisted of sorted CD4+, CD8+, or CD8+CD57+ T cells (not recorded which) from PBMCs. CDR3: CASTLGTGAADTQYF. DNA of the CDR3: TGTGCCAGCACCTTAGGGACAGGGGCTGCGGATACGCAGTATTTT.